The TCR beta chain under discussion was sequenced for a study of blood T cell repertoires in COVID-19. Overall study: Whether acute or convalescent, the COVID-19 samples came from the United States, Italy and Spain. From T cells, B-cell-depleted T cells, or PBMCs came the material, which was cDNA or gDNA.

Authors' analysis steps: Reference gene primers were amplified, and this amplification served to estimate nucleated cell counts. Assay used: immunoSEQ multiplex PCR; TCRdb lists only in-frame clones, some missing. V and J calls and clone size are those listed in that table; D and trimming were worked out from the DNA. The sample yields hundreds of thousands of clones, 75% to 90% seen once. Material: peripheral blood. This receptor was taken from a man in his fifties or sixties who had recovered from COVID-19.

CDR3 sequence (DNA): TGTGCCAGCAGCCGGGGACAGCCCTACCAAGAGACCCAGTACTTC. It codes for CASSRGQPYQETQYF. This chain joins TRBV11-1 and TRBJ2-5, with 7 bases matching TRBD1. The trim removed 5 bases at V and 0 bases at J, leaving 6 bases unmatched. The CDR3 totals 15 residues. Germline loops: CDR1 SGHAT, CDR2 FQDESV (reference sequence).